One sample yielded the 26 T cell receptor beta chains listed below, sequenced in a study of regulatory T cells in long-lasting Graves disease. iRepertoire HTBI primers and Arm-PCR of CDR3 regions built TCR beta libraries. MiXCR was run by TCRdb on the multiplex PCR reads, yielding one entry per CDR3 protein. This table holds approximately 440,000 distinct CDR3 sequences, 23% found once. The time point: persistent/refractory GD, antithyroid drugs over 5 years with positive TRAb. Extracted PBMC RNA gave rise to the TCR library. Sequencing was performed on peripheral blood mononuclear cells (PBMCs), taken when the disease was refractory, from a patient treated with antithyroid drugs. All receptors derive from a female donor with Graves disease.

In its sample, this clonotype was seen once. The chain joins TRBV12-3 or TRBV12-4 to TRBJ2-1; 8 bases align to TRBD2. This CDR3 has 17 amino acids. The junction had 9 bases not matched to a gene; V was cut back by 5 bases and J by 0 bases. In DNA, the CDR3 is TGTGCCAGCAGTAGAACTAGCGGACCTACCTCCTACAATGAGCAGTTCTTC. Amino acids: CASSRTSGPTSYNEQFF.

This clonotype was counted ten times or more. V usage is TRBV28 and J usage is TRBJ2-2; D uncertain. This CDR3 has 15 residues. Germline loops: CDR1 MDHEN, CDR2 SYDVKM. The V gene lost 3 bases and the J gene lost 1 base, with 9 bases spanning the gap. The CDR3 spells CASSFQVLNTGELFF. In nucleotides, the CDR3 is TGTGCCAGCAGTTTTCAGGTTTTGAACACCGGGGAGCTGTTTTTT.

This clonotype was found a few times. This chain connects TRBV3-1 to TRBJ2-7; D unclear. Germline-derived CDR1 and CDR2 are LGHDT and YNNKEL (reference sequence). This CDR3 has 14 amino acids. V dropped 1 base and J dropped 3 bases, with 10 bases sitting between them. The CDR3 DNA is TGTGCCAGCAGCCAAGGTCGTACCCACTACGAGCAGTACTTC. It encodes CASSQGRTHYEQYF.

This clonotype was seen many times. The V gene is TRBV7-2, the J gene TRBJ1-1; D remains unclear. This CDR3 comprises 15 residues. Germline V CDR1 and CDR2: SGHTA, FQGNSA. V dropped 1 base and J dropped 0 bases, with 9 bases sitting between them. The CDR3 region is CASSLGQAVNTEAFF. CDR3 nucleotide sequence: TGTGCCAGCAGCTTAGGGCAGGCTGTGAACACTGAAGCTTTCTTT.

J is TRBJ2-7 and V is TRBV12-3 or TRBV12-4, with D perhaps TRBD1 or TRBD2 (5 bases each). The CDR3 is 15 residues long. V lost 2 bases, J lost 0 bases, and 11 bases lay in between. CDR3 region: CASSLRGVLSYEQYF. The CDR3 DNA reads as TGTGCCAGCAGTTTAAGAGGGGTTCTCTCCTACGAGCAGTACTTC.

This clonotype was seen a handful of times. The chain recombines TRBV25-1 with TRBJ1-1; perhaps TRBD1 as D (5 bases). Per germline, CDR1 MGHDK and CDR2 SYGVNS. This CDR3 has 16 residues. The germline V and J ends were trimmed by 7 bases and 1 base, with 19 bases remaining between them. The CDR3 nucleotides read TGTGCCAGCAAGAAGACCTCCGGGACGGGGAACACTGAAGCTTTCTTT. Its protein product is CASKKTSGTGNTEAFF. Full variable domain (remainder filled in from reference TRBV25-1 and TRBJ1-1): EADIYQTPRYLVIGTGKKITLECSQTMGHDKMYWYQQDPGMELHLIHYSYGVNSTEKGDLSSESTVSRIRTEHFPLTLESARPSHTSQYLCASKKTSGTGNTEAFFGQGTRLTVV.

The chain is built from TRBV7-3 and TRBJ2-5; D is possibly TRBD1 (5 bases). V was pared by 5 bases and J by 5 bases, with 30 bases between. The CDR3 sequence is 19 residues long. Per germline, CDR1 SGHTA and CDR2 FQGTGA. This chain's CDR3 is CASSPRVTPRAEKGETQYF. CDR3 DNA sequence: TGTGCCAGCAGCCCTAGGGTTACCCCACGGGCAGAAAAGGGGGAGACCCAGTACTTC. Filled out from reference TRBV7-3 and TRBJ2-5, the complete variable domain reads GAGVSQTPSNKVTEKGKYVELRCDPISGHTALYWYRQSLGQGPEFLIYFQGTGAADDSGLPNDRFFAVRPEGSVSTLKIQRTERGDSAVYLCASSPRVTPRAEKGETQYFGPGTRLLVL.

V is TRBV6-1 and J is TRBJ2-4; D may be TRBD1 (5 bases). Looked up from germline, CDR1 is MNHNS and CDR2 is SASEGT. The CDR3 loop spans 14 amino acids. V lost 8 bases to trimming and J lost 3 bases, with 14 bases between them. The CDR3 region is CASAHTGNKNIQYF. The CDR3 bases are TGTGCCAGCGCACATACAGGAAACAAAAACATTCAGTACTTC.

Of note for this clonotype: A read error may be the cause here, since a much bigger clone is one base away. The chain recombines TRBV2 with TRBJ1-2, with D hard to call. CDR1 and CDR2 (germline): SNHLY, FYNNEI. The CDR3 totals 10 residues. V lost 6 bases to trimming and J lost 12 bases, with 11 bases between them. The CDR3 bases are TGTGCCAGCAGCACTGACGGCCACACCTTC. Protein: CASSTDGHTF.

This clonotype occurred a few times. V usage is TRBV5-1 and J usage is TRBJ2-7, with D possibly matching TRBD1 (5 bases). This CDR3 region has 13 residues. Trimming left V 6 bases short and J 5 bases short, with 15 bases between. The germline CDR1 and CDR2 sequences are SGHRS and YFSETQ. CDR3 amino acids: CASNQGWPNEQYF. In DNA, the CDR3 is TGCGCCAGCAACCAGGGATGGCCAAACGAGCAGTACTTC.

The sample holds many counts of this clonotype. This chain joins TRBV12-3 or TRBV12-4 and TRBJ2-7; D is unresolved. The germline V and J ends were trimmed by 1 base and 4 bases, with 20 bases remaining between them. CDR3 size: 17 residues. CDR3 nucleotides: TGTGCCAGCAGTTTAGTAATCGGGTCTCTTGCTTATTACGAGCAGTACTTC. It encodes CASSLVIGSLAYYEQYF.

Many counts were recorded for this clonotype. The chain combines TRBV2 with TRBJ1-1; D gene uncertain. The CDR3 has 16 amino acids. V was trimmed by 1 base and J by 0 bases, leaving 12 bases between them. Germline-derived CDR1 and CDR2 are SNHLY and FYNNEI. The CDR3 sequence is CASSEVSLSLNTEAFF. Here the CDR3 DNA reads TGTGCCAGCAGTGAAGTGTCCCTCTCCTTGAACACTGAAGCTTTCTTT.

J is TRBJ1-2 and V is TRBV2; D is ambiguous. CDR1 and CDR2 from the germline V gene are SNHLY and FYNNEI. This CDR3 is built from 13 residues. Trimming cost V 10 bases and J 10 bases, with 22 bases left between them. The CDR3 loop reads CAIRTRVTRDYTF. The CDR3 bases are TGTGCCATCAGGACCCGGGTCACCCGGGACTACACCTTC.

With regard to this clonotype: A single base separates this from a much larger clone, so it may be a read error. The chain employs TRBV4-3 and TRBJ2-7; D not certain. Germline CDR1 LGHNA, CDR2 YSLEER. The CDR3 has 15 amino acids. The CDR3: CASSQDPTASYERYF. DNA of the CDR3: TGCGCCAGCAGCCAAGATCCGACGGCCTCCTACGAGCGGTACTTC.

The chain carries TRBV2 and TRBJ1-2, with a possible D match to TRBD1 (6 bases). V lost 6 bases to trimming and J lost 5 bases, with 16 bases between them. This CDR3 contains 14 residues. The germline CDR1 and CDR2 sequences are SNHLY and FYNNEI. The CDR3 loop reads CASSVGGARYGYTF. The DNA for the CDR3 is TGTGCCAGCAGCGTCGGGGGCGCCAGATATGGCTACACCTTC.

This clonotype was seen at least ten times. The chain recombines TRBV20-1 with TRBJ2-7; TRBD1 aligns across 7 bases. The CDR3 is made up of 14 amino acids. Germline V gene sequence: CDR1 DFQATT, CDR2 SNEGSKA (reference sequence). V dropped 5 bases and J dropped 4; count of bases not matched to a gene: 11. For the CDR3, the DNA is TGCAGTGCTGACGGGACAGTTTCTGCTTACGAGCAGTACTTC. This codes for CSADGTVSAYEQYF.

This clonotype has only a few counts. This sequence joins TRBV18 and TRBJ1-1, with D tentatively TRBD1 (6 bases). Germline values: CDR1 KGHSH, CDR2 LQKENI. Trimming removed 0 bases at V and 0 bases at J, with 8 bases between. The CDR3 loop spans 15 amino acids. The CDR3 loop is CASSPPNRVNTEAFF. DNA of the CDR3: TGTGCCAGCTCACCACCCAACAGGGTGAACACTGAAGCTTTCTTT.

As for this clonotype: Germline is not matched at one junction end, which may reflect a read error. CDR3 sequence: CASSESGHLNRPQHF. The CDR3 nucleotides read TGCGCCAGCAGCGAATCGGGACATTTGAATCGGCCCCAGCATTTT. The gene calls are TRBV5-1 and TRBJ1-5, with D tentatively TRBD1 (6 bases). The CDR3 extends over 15 amino acids. The germline CDR1 and CDR2 sequences are SGHRS and YFSETQ.

Points on this clonotype: At one end the junction does not follow the germline gene, possibly because of a read error. CDR3 DNA sequence: TGTGCCGGTAGATGGGGGGACAGGACGGTCACTGAAGCTTTCTTT. It codes for CAGRWGDRTVTEAFF. The rearrangement joins TRBV19 to TRBJ1-1; 8 nucleotides agree with TRBD1. There are 15 residues in the CDR3. Per germline, CDR1 LNHDA and CDR2 SQIVND (reference sequence).

The rearrangement uses TRBV7-2 and TRBJ1-5; no definite D call. This CDR3 contains 17 residues. Germline CDR1 reads SGHTA; CDR2 reads FQGNSA. V shed 1 base and J shed 3 bases, with 16 bases lying between them. The CDR3 nucleotides read TGTGCCAGCAGCTTAGGCTGGGAAGTTGGAGTCAATCAGCCCCAGCATTTT. Residues: CASSLGWEVGVNQPQHF.

This clonotype was seen many times. V usage is TRBV29-1 and J usage is TRBJ1-1, with a possible D match to TRBD1 (6 bases). Between the trimmed V and J ends, which lost 6 bases and 4 bases, there was a span of 12 bases. Germline-derived CDR1 and CDR2 are SQVTM and ANQGSEA. The CDR3 runs 12 residues. The CDR3 DNA reads as TGCAGCGTGCGCAGGGGAACCACTGAAGCTTTCTTT. Its protein product is CSVRRGTTEAFF.

V usage is TRBV20-1 and J usage is TRBJ1-5; 7 positions match TRBD1. Germline CDR1 and CDR2: DFQATT and SNEGSKA (reference sequence). V was pared by 1 base and J by 2 bases, with 5 bases of the junction left unmatched. This CDR3 spans 15 amino acids. For the CDR3, the DNA is TGCAGTGCTAGAGTAGGGGGCGACGGCAATCAGCCCCAGCATTTT. Its protein product is CSARVGGDGNQPQHF.

In its sample, this clonotype was seen many times. The rearrangement joins TRBV12-3 or TRBV12-4 to TRBJ2-7; TRBD1 agrees at 8 bases. The CDR3 runs 13 residues. Trimming took 5 bases from V and 4 from J; bases not matched to a gene: 4. Here the CDR3 DNA reads TGTGCCAGCAGTCGGACAGGGAGGTACGAGCAGTACTTC. Translation gives CASSRTGRYEQYF.

The rearrangement joins TRBV11-2 to TRBJ2-5; D assignment may be TRBD1 or TRBD2 (5 bases each). This CDR3 has 16 amino acids. Germline V CDR1 and CDR2: SGHAT, FQNNGV. Trimming pared 5 bases from V and 1 base from J, leaving 17 bases between. The CDR3: CASSGAWDGLQETQYF. CDR3 in DNA: TGTGCCAGCAGCGGCGCTTGGGACGGACTCCAAGAGACCCAGTACTTC.

This clonotype was observed a few times. The rearrangement joins TRBV28 to TRBJ2-5, with 12 positions matching TRBD2. CDR1 and CDR2 (germline): MDHEN, SYDVKM. Trimming took 2 bases from V and 4 from J; bases not matched to a gene: 5. The CDR3 has 16 residues. The CDR3 reads CASSLTLTSGRETQYF. For the CDR3, the DNA is TGTGCCAGCAGTTTAACTCTGACTAGCGGGAGAGAGACCCAGTACTTC.

This clonotype came up many times. The chain links TRBV2 to TRBJ1-5, with 11 nucleotides matching TRBD1. The germline gives CDR1 SNHLY, CDR2 FYNNEI. Trimming cost V 6 bases and J 1 base; bases outside gene matches: 5. The CDR3 is 16 amino acids. Here the CDR3 reads CASRNRDRGSNQPQHF. The CDR3 bases are TGTGCCAGCAGGAACCGGGACAGGGGGAGCAATCAGCCCCAGCATTTT.